This T cell receptor (beta chain) came from a study of cytomegalovirus exposure and HLA in healthy donors. The PCR was carried out with 60 Vbeta primers and 13 Jbeta primers. Assay: immunoSEQ multiplex PCR; the TCRdb copy retains only in-frame clones and omits some. The sample lists 110,000 or so clones, roughly 72% occurring once. The CDR3 is 14 residues long. The germline CDR1 and CDR2 sequences are PRHDT and FYEKMQ (reference sequence). With V trimmed by 0 bases and J by 14 bases, 7 bases remained unmatched. With regard to this clone: Its target is unknown.

Overall study results and limits: The classifier, whose performance was assessed in both the original and validation cohorts, reportedly diagnosed cytomegalovirus status with high specificity and sensitivity.

The receptor was isolated from a woman in her thirties or forties in good health and CMV-seropositive. This sequence joins TRBV13 and TRBJ2-5, with 12 bases fitting TRBD1. Input material: PBMCs. CDR3 in DNA: TGTGCCAGCAGCTTAGGACCGGGACAGGGGGCCCCCTACTTC. Its translation: CASSLGPGQGAPYF.